The entry below gives a single TCR beta chain sequence along with its context. CDR3 length: 17 amino acids. With 2 bases removed from V and 6 bases from J, the gap between germline ends came to 22 bases. Germline loops: CDR1 GTSNPN, CDR2 SVGIG (reference sequence). The data derive from a study of cytomegalovirus exposure and HLA in healthy donors. PCR was performed using 60 Vbeta and 13 Jbeta primers. Profiled with immunoSEQ multiplex PCR; TCRdb holds only in-frame clones, not every one. Here the sample spans 310,000 or so clones, about 90% being singletons. The chain joins TRBV30 to TRBJ1-4; tentatively, D is TRBD1 (6 bases). Sequencing input: PBMCs. This clonotype was sampled from a woman aged 18 to 35 in good health and CMV-seronegative. Written as DNA, the CDR3 is TGTGCCTGGAGTTCGGGACATAGGGTCCCCACTGATGAAAAACTGTTTTTT. This encodes CAWSSGHRVPTDEKLFF.